This T cell receptor (beta chain) was identified in a study of beta chain features in type 1 diabetes. Study context: Taken together, all samples contributed approximately 110,000,000 examined sorted cells.

cDNA synthesis used the whole RNA isolate, giving expressed TCRB sequences. Assay used: immunoSEQ multiplex PCR; TCRdb lists only in-frame clones, some missing. The sample lists a few hundred thousand clones, about a tenth occurring once. Germline V lookup: CDR1 SQVTM, CDR2 ANQGSEA. CDR3 length: 13 amino acids. V lost 2 bases, J lost 9 bases, and 14 bases lay in between. Study-wide results and caveats: Type 1 diabetes patients had VDJ junctions that carried fewer insertions and more deletions.

Of note for this clone: The antigen is not known.

The chain couples TRBV29-1 to TRBJ1-5, with D unclear. This sequence originates from a man between 18 and 35 years old in good health. Sequencing was done on a sample of central memory CD4+ T cells from blood. Written as DNA, the CDR3 is TGCAGCGTTGAACTAGGGCCCAGAGGGCCCCAGCATTTT. Translation: CSVELGPRGPQHF.